The entry below gives a single T cell receptor beta chain sequence along with its context. Its specificity is not known. The data belong to a study of breast tumors, draining lymph nodes, adjacent tissues. Broader study findings: The lymph node origin of tumor T cells was framed as consistent with a hypothesis, not demonstrated. Compared with lymph nodes, tumors were less diverse; compared with nontumor tissue, more. Luminal-like breast cancer showed significantly higher tumor–nontumor repertoire similarity than basal-like. Most tumor T cells seemingly derive from lymph node, then expand in tumor.

A single record per CDR3 protein comes from TCRdb applying MiXCR to the multiplex PCR reads. In the table there are 150,000 to 200,000 distinct CDR3 sequences, about 33% of which are singletons. Axillary draining lymph nodes of breast cancer patients supplied the node samples. The CDR3 has 15 amino acids. Germline V lookup: CDR1 MGHRA, CDR2 YSYEKL. V gave up 1 base and J gave up 2 bases, with 9 bases separating them. The J gene is TRBJ1-5, the V gene TRBV4-1; D call uncertain. The sample comprised axillary lymph node tissue. The sequence derives from a female donor with breast cancer. Some clones in this sample may be carry-over from other donors' samples. The CDR3 bases are TGCGCCAGCAGCCAAGTGGCGAAGGGCAATCAGCCCCAGCATTTT. Residues: CASSQVAKGNQPQHF.